This TCR beta chain comes out of a study of T cell changes during pregnancy in multiple sclerosis. Produced via immunoSEQ multiplex PCR; TCRdb's table is partial and in-frame only. The profile shows tens of thousands of clones, roughly 90% of them singletons. The sequencing here drew on peripheral blood, taken before pregnancy. This TCR was sampled from a female donor with multiple sclerosis, enrolled in a pregnancy study.

CDR3 in amino acids: CASSHINMGLTTNEKLFF. The CDR3 coding sequence is TGCGCCAGCAGCCACATAAATATGGGCCTAACAACTAATGAAAAACTGTTTTTT. The V and J genes are TRBV4-1 and TRBJ1-4; D is unresolved. This CDR3 comprises 18 residues. V was trimmed by 3 bases and J by 0 bases, leaving 17 bases between them. Looked up from germline, CDR1 is MGHRA and CDR2 is YSYEKL.